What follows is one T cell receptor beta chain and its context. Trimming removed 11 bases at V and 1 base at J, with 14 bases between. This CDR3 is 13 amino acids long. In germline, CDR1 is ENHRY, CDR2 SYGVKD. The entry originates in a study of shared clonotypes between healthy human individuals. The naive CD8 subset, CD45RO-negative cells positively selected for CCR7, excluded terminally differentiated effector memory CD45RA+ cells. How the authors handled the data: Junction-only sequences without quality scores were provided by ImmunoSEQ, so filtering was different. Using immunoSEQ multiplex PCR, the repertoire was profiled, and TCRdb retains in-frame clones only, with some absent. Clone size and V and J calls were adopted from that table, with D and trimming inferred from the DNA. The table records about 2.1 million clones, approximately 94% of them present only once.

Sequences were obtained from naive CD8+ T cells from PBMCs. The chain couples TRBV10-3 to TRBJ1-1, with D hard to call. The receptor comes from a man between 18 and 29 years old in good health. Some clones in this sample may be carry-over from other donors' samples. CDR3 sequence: CAAYDGSNTEAFF. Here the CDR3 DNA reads TGTGCCGCCTATGACGGGTCGAACACTGAAGCTTTCTTT.